The 23 T cell receptor beta chains below come from one sample, sequenced in a study of cytomegalovirus exposure and HLA in healthy donors. Both 60 Vbeta primers and 13 Jbeta primers went into the PCR. Sequencing used immunoSEQ multiplex PCR; TCRdb keeps in-frame clones, though not all of them. The table has 170,000 or so clones, 84% seen once. The sample consisted of PBMCs. All receptors derive from a boy between 2 and 10 years old in good health and CMV-seronegative.

The V call is TRBV27, the J call TRBJ2-7; 15 bases agree with TRBD2. Germline V gene sequence: CDR1 MNHEY, CDR2 SMNVEV (reference sequence). V dropped 7 bases and J dropped 4; count of bases not matched to a gene: 20. The CDR3 has 20 residues. This CDR3 is CASTPLGLAGGLGSGYEQYF. The CDR3 DNA sequence: TGTGCCAGCACCCCCCTCGGACTAGCGGGAGGGCTAGGTTCAGGGTACGAGCAGTACTTC.

This clone is a singleton in its sample. The germline gene is not matched at one end of the junction; a read error may be the cause. The chain has TRBV5-1 and TRBJ2-2; 7 nucleotides agree with TRBD2. CDR1 and CDR2 from the germline V gene are SGHRS and YFSETQ. The CDR3 runs to 15 residues. The CDR3 here is CTSSLREGYTGELFF. The CDR3 DNA is TGCACCAGCAGCTTGAGGGAGGGGTACACCGGGGAGCTGTTTTTT.

CDR3 sequence reads: CASSTQGFYEQYF. CDR3 bases: TGTGCCAGCAGTACACAGGGATTCTACGAGCAGTACTTC. The chain couples TRBV2 to TRBJ2-7, with D perhaps matching TRBD1 (6 bases). Between the trimmed V and J ends, which lost 5 bases and 3 bases, there was a span of 11 bases. This CDR3 comprises 13 residues. Per the germline V gene, CDR1 is SNHLY and CDR2 is FYNNEI.

This rearrangement joins TRBV7-3 to TRBJ2-3, with D unresolved. The CDR3 is 14 residues long. V was pared by 2 bases and J by 6 bases, with 12 bases between. Germline CDR1 and CDR2: SGHTA and FQGTGA. CDR3 sequence reads: CASSLLAHGDTQYF. In nucleotides, the CDR3 is TGTGCCAGCAGCTTACTGGCTCACGGGGATACGCAGTATTTT.

This rearrangement joins TRBV11-2 to TRBJ1-1; 9 bases match TRBD1. Per the germline V gene, CDR1 is SGHAT and CDR2 is FQNNGV. This CDR3 has 17 residues. Trimming removed 5 bases from V and 1 base from J; junction bases left unmatched: 11. CDR3 loop: CASSNPPQGARNTEAFF. The CDR3 region has the DNA TGTGCCAGCAGCAATCCCCCACAGGGGGCGAGGAACACTGAAGCTTTCTTT.

The rearrangement links TRBV5-1 to TRBJ2-7; TRBD2 aligns across 13 bases. Unmatched junction bases numbered 4, after V lost 3 bases and J lost 7 bases. The CDR3 runs 14 residues. The germline V gene encodes CDR1 SGHRS and CDR2 YFSETQ. CDR3 DNA: TGCGCCAGCAGCTGGACTAGCGGGAGTGCTGAGCAGTACTTC. This translates into CASSWTSGSAEQYF.

This clone is a singleton in its sample. The chain couples TRBV5-4 to TRBJ2-7; TRBD1 aligns across 10 bases. Trimming cost V 7 bases and J 4 bases; bases outside gene matches: 11. This CDR3 has 15 residues. Germline V gene data show CDR1 as SGHNT and CDR2 as YYREEE (reference sequence). CDR3 sequence reads: CASGPGQGFSYEQYF. The DNA for the CDR3 is TGTGCCAGCGGGCCGGGACAGGGGTTCTCATACGAGCAGTACTTC. The variable domain in full, completed from reference TRBV5-4 and TRBJ2-7, reads ETGVTQSPTHLIKTRGQQVTLRCSSQSGHNTVSWYQQALGQGPQFIFQYYREEENGRGNFPPRFSGLQFPNYSSELNVNALELDDSALYLCASGPGQGFSYEQYFGPGTRLTVT.

The chain recombines TRBV28 with TRBJ2-7; possibly TRBD1 for D (5 bases). The germline V gene encodes CDR1 MDHEN and CDR2 SYDVKM. The CDR3 is 15 residues long. With 2 bases removed from V and 3 bases from J, the gap between germline ends came to 14 bases. CDR3 protein: CASSLRGRRVYEQYF. CDR3 sequence (DNA): TGTGCCAGCAGTTTAAGGGGCCGCCGGGTCTACGAGCAGTACTTC.

DNA for the CDR3: TGTGCCAGCAGTTTATACCCCTTTACCGACAGGGAGGAGTTTCAGCCCCAGCATTTT. It specifies CASSLYPFTDREEFQPQHF. V usage is TRBV28 and J usage is TRBJ1-5; 7 bases are a match to TRBD1. The V gene's germline CDR1 is MDHEN and CDR2 SYDVKM. The junction had 18 bases not matched to a gene; V was cut back by 1 base and J by 6 bases. CDR3 length: 19 amino acids.

The chain uses TRBV19 and TRBJ2-1; TRBD2 might be the D (5 bases). Germline-derived CDR1 and CDR2 are LNHDA and SQIVND (reference sequence). The CDR3 loop spans 13 amino acids. The V and J ends lost 4 bases and 5 bases respectively, with 9 bases between them. The CDR3 region has the DNA TGTGCCAGTAGTACCCCGGGGAACAATGAGCAGTTCTTC. Translation: CASSTPGNNEQFF. The full variable domain, completed using reference TRBV19 and TRBJ2-1, is DGGITQSPKYLFRKEGQNVTLSCEQNLNHDAMYWYRQDPGQGLRLIYYSQIVNDFQKGDIAEGYSVSREKKESFPLTVTSAQKNPTAFYLCASSTPGNNEQFFGPGTRLTVL.

This chain connects TRBV13 to TRBJ2-7, with D unresolved. The CDR3 sequence is 13 residues long. Germline V gives CDR1 PRHDT, CDR2 FYEKMQ (reference sequence). The ends were cut back, 0 bases at V and 4 bases at J, with 7 bases in the middle. CDR3: CASSLGETYEQYF. CDR3 bases: TGTGCCAGCAGCTTAGGAGAAACATACGAGCAGTACTTC.

This clone was detected a few times. The J gene is TRBJ1-3, the V gene TRBV6-1, with D unclear. The V end lost 6 bases, the J end lost 0 bases, and 18 bases lay between the germline ends. This CDR3 contains 17 residues. From germline, CDR1 is MNHNS and CDR2 SASEGT. CDR3 in amino acids: CASREPRDSPSGNTIYF. As DNA, the CDR3 is TGTGCCAGCAGAGAACCGAGAGATTCCCCCTCTGGAAACACCATATATTTT.

The chain couples TRBV11-2 to TRBJ1-2, with TRBD1 as a possible D gene (5 bases). Germline V gene data show CDR1 as SGHAT and CDR2 as FQNNGV. The V gene lost 1 base and the J gene lost 6 bases, with 12 bases spanning the gap. This CDR3 has 14 residues. The CDR3 sequence is CASSLAFDSNGYTF. The CDR3, as DNA: TGTGCCAGCAGCTTAGCCTTCGACAGTAATGGCTACACCTTC. Full variable domain (rest looked up from reference TRBV11-2 and TRBJ1-2): EAGVAQSPRYKIIEKRQSVAFWCNPISGHATLYWYQQILGQGPKLLIQFQNNGVVDDSQLPKDRFSAERLKGVDSTLKIQPAKLEDSAVYLCASSLAFDSNGYTFGSGTRLTVV.

The chain links TRBV19 to TRBJ1-1; a weak D match, TRBD1 (5 bases). With 5 bases removed from V and 3 bases from J, the gap between germline ends came to 16 bases. From germline, CDR1 is LNHDA and CDR2 SQIVND (reference sequence). The CDR3 loop spans 15 amino acids. CDR3 sequence reads: CASSSLDSHDTEAFF. As DNA, the CDR3 is TGTGCCAGTAGTTCCCTCGACAGCCACGACACTGAAGCTTTCTTT.

The V and J genes are TRBV5-1 and TRBJ2-7, with TRBD2 matching over 11 bases. The CDR3 sequence is 17 residues long. CDR1 SGHRS and CDR2 YFSETQ come from the germline V gene. Trimming at V came to 3 bases and at J to 0 bases, leaving 8 bases not matched to a gene. The CDR3 reads CASSSGLAGLSSYEQYF. DNA for the CDR3: TGCGCCAGCAGCTCCGGACTAGCGGGCCTTAGCTCCTACGAGCAGTACTTC.

The chain joins TRBV7-9 to TRBJ1-3; D may be TRBD1 (6 bases). With 6 bases removed from V and 8 bases from J, the gap between germline ends came to 17 bases. The CDR3 contains 14 residues. The germline V gene has CDR1 SEHNR and CDR2 FQNEAQ (reference sequence). The CDR3 reads CASSSTGRGDTIYF. CDR3 in DNA: TGTGCCAGCAGTTCCACAGGGCGGGGGGACACCATATATTTT.

The V call is TRBV7-9, the J call TRBJ2-3, with D possibly being TRBD2 (6 bases). The CDR3 extends over 15 amino acids. Trimming removed 5 bases at V and 5 bases at J, with 17 bases between. Germline loops: CDR1 SEHNR, CDR2 FQNEAQ (reference sequence). The DNA for the CDR3 is TGTGCCAGCAGCCGAAGGGACTTCCAGGGAGATACGCAGTATTTT. Encoded protein: CASSRRDFQGDTQYF.

The gene calls are TRBV12-5 and TRBJ1-1, with no clear D. Germline CDR1 and CDR2: LGHNT and FRNRAP. V was trimmed by 3 bases and J by 0 bases, leaving 5 bases between them. The CDR3 has 13 amino acids. The CDR3: CASGFRMNTEAFF. CDR3 nucleotide sequence: TGTGCTAGTGGTTTTCGTATGAACACTGAAGCTTTCTTT.

This clone was observed once. The genes are TRBV7-3 and TRBJ2-3, with TRBD2 matching 14 bases. This CDR3 is built from 18 residues. Looked up from germline, CDR1 is SGHTA and CDR2 is FQGTGA. V lost 5 bases, J lost 3 bases, and 10 bases stayed unmatched. The CDR3 sequence is CASSLSGLAGAMTDTQYF. The DNA of the CDR3 is TGTGCCAGCAGCCTGTCGGGACTAGCGGGAGCTATGACAGATACGCAGTATTTT.

This clone showed up just once. V and J are TRBV29-1 and TRBJ2-1; a weak D match, TRBD2 (6 bases). The germline V gene encodes CDR1 SQVTM and CDR2 ANQGSEA. The CDR3 covers 14 residues. V was trimmed by 4 bases and J by 2 bases, leaving 12 bases between them. The CDR3, as DNA: TGCAGCGTTGTGCTAGCGCAAACCTACAATGAGCAGTTCTTC. It translates to CSVVLAQTYNEQFF.

The chain recombines TRBV2 with TRBJ2-2; TRBD1 might be the D (5 bases). V dropped 7 bases and J dropped 6 bases, with 18 bases sitting between them. The germline V gene encodes CDR1 SNHLY and CDR2 FYNNEI. CDR3 length: 15 amino acids. The CDR3 protein is CASTPWAAGSGELFF. In DNA form, the CDR3 reads TGTGCCAGCACCCCCTGGGCGGCAGGGTCCGGGGAGCTGTTTTTT. The full variable domain, completed using reference TRBV2 and TRBJ2-2, is EPEVTQTPSHQVTQMGQEVILRCVPISNHLYFYWYRQILGQKVEFLVSFYNNEISEKSEIFDDQFSVERPDGSNFTLKIRSTKLEDSAMYFCASTPWAAGSGELFFGEGSRLTVL.

The V and J genes are TRBV15 and TRBJ2-3; a weak D match, TRBD1 (6 bases). V lost 0 bases to trimming and J lost 0 bases, with 7 bases between them. The germline CDR1 and CDR2 sequences are LNHNV and YYDKDF (reference sequence). The CDR3 extends over 15 amino acids. CDR3 DNA sequence: TGTGCCACCAGCAGAGAGGGGGCTAGCACAGATACGCAGTATTTT. It encodes CATSREGASTDTQYF.

V and J are TRBV15 and TRBJ2-3; TRBD2 aligns across 11 bases. The CDR3 runs 17 residues. Germline V gives CDR1 LNHNV, CDR2 YYDKDF (reference sequence). The V and J ends lost 1 base and 1 base, in that order; junction bases with no gene match: 4. CDR3 in DNA: TGTGCCACCAGCAGAGGGATACTAGCGGGAGGCACAGATACGCAGTATTTT. Its translation is CATSRGILAGGTDTQYF.